The 21 T cell receptor beta chains presented below share a single source sample, sequenced in a study of shared clonotypes between healthy human individuals. CD45RO negativity and positive selection for CCR7 defined naive CD8 cells, a population that excluded terminally differentiated effector memory CD45RA+ cells. TCRdb's copy holds only in-frame clones and misses some; the assay was immunoSEQ multiplex PCR. The profile covers millions of clones, with over 85% appearing a single time and 0.9% to 1.3% taken by the ten largest. The sample consisted of naive CD8+ T cells sorted from blood. Every receptor here comes from a man aged 18 to 30 in good health.

The V gene is TRBV7-8, the J gene TRBJ2-1, with TRBD2 matching 11 bases. Germline trimming cut 3 bases from V and 4 bases from J; bases unmatched to any gene: 5. The CDR3 is 16 amino acids. Germline assignment: CDR1 SGHVS and CDR2 FQNEAQ. Written as DNA, the CDR3 is TGTGCCAGCAGCTTGACCGGGACTAGCGGATACAATGAGCAGTTCTTC. Translating it yields CASSLTGTSGYNEQFF. The variable domain in full, with the rest retrieved from reference TRBV7-8 and TRBJ2-1, is GAGVSQSPRYKVAKRGQDVALRCDPISGHVSLFWYQQALGQGPEFLTYFQNEAQLDKSGLPSDRFFAERPEGSVSTLKIQRTQQEDSAVYLCASSLTGTSGYNEQFFGPGTRLTVL.

This chain's CDR3 is CASSPPDRFTDTQYF. The CDR3 DNA reads as TGTGCCAGCTCACCACCGGACCGTTTCACAGATACGCAGTATTTT. This sequence joins TRBV18 and TRBJ2-3, with D hard to call. The CDR3 covers 15 residues. V gave up 0 bases and J gave up 2 bases, with 9 bases separating them. Per germline, CDR1 KGHSH and CDR2 LQKENI.

The chain is built from TRBV28 and TRBJ1-1, with D unresolved. Trimming cost V 6 bases and J 3 bases, with 17 bases left between them. From germline, CDR1 is MDHEN and CDR2 SYDVKM. The CDR3 contains 15 residues. CDR3 sequence: CASSPDWRLDTEAFF. The CDR3 DNA reads TGTGCCAGCAGCCCGGACTGGCGTCTGGACACTGAAGCTTTCTTT.

On this clone itself: This sample also contains other DNA sequences that code for the same CDR3. V usage is TRBV6-5 and J usage is TRBJ1-3; D is ambiguous. Trimming cost V 0 bases and J 0 bases, with 6 bases left between them. CDR1 and CDR2 from the germline V gene are MNHEY and SVGAGI. The CDR3 is 15 residues long. The CDR3 loop is CASSYSSSSGNTIYF. As DNA, the CDR3 is TGTGCCAGCAGTTACTCGTCGAGCTCTGGAAACACCATATATTTT.

This clone has only one observation. This chain links TRBV27 with TRBJ2-7; D is unresolved. Germline V gene sequence: CDR1 MNHEY, CDR2 SMNVEV (reference sequence). V was clipped by 3 bases and J by 2 bases, with 11 bases between them. The CDR3 spans 14 residues. CDR3 region: CASSFFPGPYEQYF. CDR3 coding DNA: TGTGCCAGCAGTTTCTTCCCCGGACCCTACGAGCAGTACTTC.

The V gene is TRBV30, the J gene TRBJ2-3; D gene unclear. Trimming took off 2 bases at V and 1 base at J, with 10 bases between the two ends. The CDR3 loop spans 14 amino acids. Germline CDR1 reads GTSNPN; CDR2 reads SVGIG (reference sequence). The CDR3: CAWSIIGGTDTQYF. CDR3 nucleotides: TGTGCCTGGAGTATAATCGGAGGCACAGATACGCAGTATTTT.

V is TRBV19 and J is TRBJ2-7; tentative D call: TRBD1 (5 bases). Per germline, CDR1 LNHDA and CDR2 SQIVND (reference sequence). With 10 bases removed from V and 3 bases from J, the gap between germline ends came to 16 bases. The CDR3 loop spans 13 amino acids. CDR3 sequence: CATRPSTDYEQYF. CDR3 nucleotide sequence: TGTGCCACCAGGCCATCGACAGACTACGAGCAGTACTTC.

The gene calls are TRBV6-5 and TRBJ2-2, with D possibly being TRBD1 (5 bases). Germline assignment: CDR1 MNHEY and CDR2 SVGAGI. Trimming pared 0 bases from V and 5 bases from J, leaving 10 bases between. CDR3 length equals 15 residues. The CDR3 region has the DNA TGTGCCAGCAGTTACTCGTGGACAACGACCGGGGAGCTGTTTTTT. This gives the protein CASSYSWTTTGELFF.

V gene TRBV19 combines with J gene TRBJ2-7; D uncertain. V dropped 3 bases and J dropped 0 bases, with 12 bases sitting between them. CDR1 and CDR2 from the germline V gene are LNHDA and SQIVND (reference sequence). This CDR3 region has 15 residues. Here the CDR3 reads CASSMAAIPSYEQYF. The CDR3 bases are TGTGCCAGTAGTATGGCGGCAATCCCCTCCTACGAGCAGTACTTC.

This clone was detected a few times. The sample holds other DNA sequences that translate to the same CDR3. V usage is TRBV30 and J usage is TRBJ2-3; D gene unclear. The V end was cut by 0 bases, the J end by 6 bases, with 7 bases between. The CDR3 contains 12 residues. Germline loops: CDR1 GTSNPN, CDR2 SVGIG (reference sequence). Written as DNA, the CDR3 is TGTGCCTGGAGTGTAGGCCCCGATACGCAGTATTTT. Translating gives CAWSVGPDTQYF. Together with reference TRBV30 and TRBJ2-3, the CDR3 gives the full variable domain: SQTIHQWPATLVQPVGSPLSLECTVEGTSNPNLYWYRQAAGRGLQLLFYSVGIGQISSEVPQNLSASRPQDRQFILSSKKLLLSDSGFYLCAWSVGPDTQYFGPGTRLTVL.

V and J are TRBV19 and TRBJ1-5, with D tentatively TRBD1 (5 bases). In germline, CDR1 is LNHDA, CDR2 SQIVND (reference sequence). The CDR3 runs 15 residues. Trimming removed 4 bases at V and 0 bases at J, with 10 bases between. DNA for the CDR3: TGTGCCAGTAGTACATACAGGTATAGCAATCAGCCCCAGCATTTT. Its translation: CASSTYRYSNQPQHF.

The genes are TRBV9 and TRBJ2-2, with D possibly matching TRBD1 (6 bases). The CDR3 sequence is 18 residues long. V gave up 0 bases and J gave up 6 bases, with 21 bases separating them. The germline V gene encodes CDR1 SGDLS and CDR2 YYNGEE. The CDR3 sequence is CASSVVTGDFEGAGELFF. As DNA, the CDR3 is TGTGCCAGCAGCGTAGTGACAGGAGATTTCGAGGGTGCCGGGGAGCTGTTTTTT.

The chain has TRBV30 and TRBJ2-6, with a weak D call TRBD2 (6 bases). CDR1 is GTSNPN, CDR2 SVGIG, per germline (reference sequence). V gave up 2 bases and J gave up 3 bases, with 14 bases separating them. The CDR3 covers 16 residues. The CDR3 coding sequence is TGTGCCTGGAGTTTGGGTAGGGGAGGTGGGGCCAACGTCCTGACTTTC. Protein sequence: CAWSLGRGGGANVLTF.

With respect to this clone: Other nucleotide sequences from this sample produce the same CDR3. CDR3 residues: CASSFRLAGETQYF. The CDR3 bases are TGTGCCAGCAGTTTTCGACTAGCGGGGGAGACCCAGTACTTC. The genes are TRBV28 and TRBJ2-5, with TRBD2 matching 11 bases. V gave up 3 bases and J gave up 5 bases; unmatched junction bases: 2. This CDR3 is built from 14 residues. Germline V gene data show CDR1 as MDHEN and CDR2 as SYDVKM.

The chain is built from TRBV5-1 and TRBJ2-2; the match to TRBD1 covers 10 bases. Germline V gene lookup returns CDR1 SGHRS and CDR2 YFSETQ. The V segment lost 4 bases and the J segment 6 bases; nucleotides outside the gene matches: 6. The CDR3 has 15 amino acids. CDR3: CASSTSGTGAGELFF. The CDR3 DNA sequence: TGCGCCAGCAGCACCTCCGGGACAGGGGCCGGGGAGCTGTTTTTT.

The chain links TRBV9 to TRBJ2-7; 7 bases align to TRBD1. This CDR3 is 16 amino acids long. Per germline, CDR1 SGDLS and CDR2 YYNGEE. V gave up 4 bases and J gave up 2 bases; unmatched junction bases: 12. The CDR3 sequence is CASSPHQGTAAYEQYF. The DNA for the CDR3 is TGTGCCAGCAGCCCCCACCAGGGGACAGCGGCCTACGAGCAGTACTTC.

This chain links TRBV5-4 with TRBJ2-3; TRBD2 matches at 8 bases. The CDR3 length is 15 residues. V shed 0 bases and J 6 bases; nucleotides not matched to a gene: 6. The germline V gene has CDR1 SGHNT and CDR2 YYREEE (reference sequence). This CDR3 reads CASSLVGGAYDTQYF. CDR3 DNA sequence: TGTGCCAGCAGCTTGGTCGGGGGGGCATACGATACGCAGTATTTT.

The V call is TRBV27, the J call TRBJ1-1; tentative D call: TRBD1 (6 bases). Per the germline V gene, CDR1 is MNHEY and CDR2 is SMNVEV (reference sequence). The CDR3 runs to 14 residues. V was shortened by 1 base and J by 6 bases, with 12 bases between the two germline ends. In DNA form, the CDR3 reads TGTGCCAGCAGTTTATTCTCAGGGGTGGCTGAAGCTTTCTTT. Protein sequence: CASSLFSGVAEAFF.

The V gene is TRBV7-9, the J gene TRBJ1-6; a weak D match, TRBD1 (6 bases). V shed 5 bases and J shed 3 bases, with 17 bases lying between them. The CDR3 contains 17 residues. CDR1 and CDR2 from the germline V gene are SEHNR and FQNEAQ (reference sequence). As DNA, the CDR3 is TGTGCCAGCAGCCCGGGGGTCAGGGGTAGCTATAATTCACCCCTCCACTTT. This encodes CASSPGVRGSYNSPLHF. Combining the CDR3 with reference TRBV7-9 and TRBJ1-6 gives the whole variable domain DTGVSQNPRHKITKRGQNVTFRCDPISEHNRLYWYRQTLGQGPEFLTYFQNEAQLEKSRLLSDRFSAERPKGSFSTLEIQRTEQGDSAMYLCASSPGVRGSYNSPLHFGNGTRLTVT.

Details on this clone: The same CDR3 arises from other DNA sequences in this sample as well. The CDR3 nucleotides read TGTGCCAGCAGCTTAGCGCAGGGCAGGGACACTGAAGCTTTCTTT. Protein product: CASSLAQGRDTEAFF. The genes are TRBV7-9 and TRBJ1-1, with D perhaps TRBD1 (5 bases). Germline CDR1 and CDR2: SEHNR and FQNEAQ (reference sequence). V gave up 0 bases and J gave up 3 bases, with 11 bases separating them. The CDR3 has 15 amino acids.

V gene TRBV11-2 combines with J gene TRBJ2-7; 9 positions match TRBD2. The CDR3 contains 16 residues. Trimming took 1 base from V and 1 from J; bases not matched to a gene: 5. Germline CDR1 reads SGHAT; CDR2 reads FQNNGV. The CDR3 region has the DNA TGTGCCAGCAGCTTAGGTTTAGCGGGAGCGTCCTACGAGCAGTACTTC. It translates to CASSLGLAGASYEQYF. The full variable domain, in which reference TRBV11-2 and TRBJ2-7 provide the parts outside the CDR3, is EAGVAQSPRYKIIEKRQSVAFWCNPISGHATLYWYQQILGQGPKLLIQFQNNGVVDDSQLPKDRFSAERLKGVDSTLKIQPAKLEDSAVYLCASSLGLAGASYEQYFGPGTRLTVT.